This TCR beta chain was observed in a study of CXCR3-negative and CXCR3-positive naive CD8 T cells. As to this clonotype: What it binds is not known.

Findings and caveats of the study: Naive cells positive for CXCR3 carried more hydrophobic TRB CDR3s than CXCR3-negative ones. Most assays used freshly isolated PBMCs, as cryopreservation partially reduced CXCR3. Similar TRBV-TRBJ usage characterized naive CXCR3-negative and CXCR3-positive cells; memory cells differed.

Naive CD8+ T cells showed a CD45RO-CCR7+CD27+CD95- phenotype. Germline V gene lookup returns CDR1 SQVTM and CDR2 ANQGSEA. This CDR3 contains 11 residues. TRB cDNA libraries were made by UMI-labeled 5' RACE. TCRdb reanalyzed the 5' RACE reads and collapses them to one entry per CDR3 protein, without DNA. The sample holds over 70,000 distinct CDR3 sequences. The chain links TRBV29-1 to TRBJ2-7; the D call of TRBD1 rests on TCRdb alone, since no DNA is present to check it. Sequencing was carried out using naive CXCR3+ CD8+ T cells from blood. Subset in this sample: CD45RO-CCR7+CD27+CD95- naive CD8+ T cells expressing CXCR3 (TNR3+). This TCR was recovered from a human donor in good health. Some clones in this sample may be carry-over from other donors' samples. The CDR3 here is CSVYKGVEQYF.